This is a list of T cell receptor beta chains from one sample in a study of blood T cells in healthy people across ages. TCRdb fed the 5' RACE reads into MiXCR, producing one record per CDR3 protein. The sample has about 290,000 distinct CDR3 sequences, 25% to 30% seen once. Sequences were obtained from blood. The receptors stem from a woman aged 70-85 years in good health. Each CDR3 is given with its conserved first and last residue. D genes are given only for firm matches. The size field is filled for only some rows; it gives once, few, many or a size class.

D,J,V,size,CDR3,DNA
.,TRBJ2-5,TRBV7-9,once,CASSPRGGAKETQYF,TGTGCCAGCAGCCCAAGGGGGGGGGCCAAAGAGACCCAGTACTTC
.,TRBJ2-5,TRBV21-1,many,CASSNIGGGQETQYF,TGTGCCAGCAGCAACATCGGGGGAGGGCAAGAGACCCAGTACTTC
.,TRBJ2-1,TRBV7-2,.,CASSLGGGAYNEQFF,TGTGCCAGCAGCTTAGGAGGCGGTGCCTACAATGAGCAGTTCTTC
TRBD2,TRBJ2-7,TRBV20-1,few,CSAKTSGSYEQYF,TGCAGTGCTAAGACTAGCGGGAGCTACGAGCAGTACTTC
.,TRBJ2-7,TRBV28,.,CASSSTTIYEQYF,TGTGCCAGCAGCTCTACTACCATCTACGAGCAGTACTTC
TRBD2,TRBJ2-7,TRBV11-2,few,CASSLAEAGRNEQYF,TGTGCCAGCAGCTTAGCAGAAGCGGGGAGGAACGAGCAGTACTTC
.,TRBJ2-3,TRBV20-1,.,CSAGGSTDTQYF,TGCAGTGCCGGAGGTAGCACAGATACGCAGTATTTT
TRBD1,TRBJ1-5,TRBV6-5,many,CASSPSDRGHNQPQHF,TGTGCCAGCAGTCCCTCCGACAGGGGGCACAATCAGCCCCAGCATTTT
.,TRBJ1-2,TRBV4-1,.,CASSPLRSSNGYTF,TGCGCCAGCAGCCCCCTTCGATCTAGCAATGGCTACACCTTC
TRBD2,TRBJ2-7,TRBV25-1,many,CASSVAGGQGEQYF,TGTGCCAGCAGTGTCGCGGGAGGCCAGGGGGAGCAGTACTTC
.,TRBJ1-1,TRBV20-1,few,CSARETVPSNMNTEAFF,TGCAGTGCCAGGGAAACAGTTCCTTCCAATATGAACACTGAAGCTTTCTTT
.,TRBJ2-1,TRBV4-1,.,CASSQGNGGRSYNEQFF,TGCGCCAGCAGCCAAGGGAACGGCGGCCGCTCCTACAATGAGCAGTTCTTC
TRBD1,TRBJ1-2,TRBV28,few,CASSWLNRGQGYTF,TGTGCCAGCAGTTGGTTAAACAGGGGGCAAGGCTACACCTTC
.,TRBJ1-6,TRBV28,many,CASSLTGTTSYNSPLHF,TGTGCCAGCAGTCTGACCGGAACTACCTCCTATAATTCACCCCTCCACTTT
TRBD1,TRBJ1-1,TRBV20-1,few,CSARVAGGNTEAFF,TGCAGTGCTAGAGTGGCAGGGGGTAACACTGAAGCTTTCTTT
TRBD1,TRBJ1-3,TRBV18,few,CASSPTGGYGNTIYF,TGTGCCAGCTCACCCACAGGGGGCTATGGAAACACCATATATTTT
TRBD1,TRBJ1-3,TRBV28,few,CASSPGQGALGNTIYF,TGTGCCAGCAGTCCGGGACAGGGGGCGCTTGGAAACACCATATATTTT
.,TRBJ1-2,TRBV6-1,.,CASVRAYGYTF,TGTGCCAGCGTCAGAGCCTATGGCTACACCTTC
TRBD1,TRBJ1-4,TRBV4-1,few,CASGLPPGTGEKLFF,TGCGCCAGCGGCCTCCCCCCGGGGACAGGGGAAAAACTGTTTTTT
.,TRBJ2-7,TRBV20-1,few,CSARDPAISEQYF,TGCAGTGCTAGAGATCCAGCGATCAGCGAGCAGTACTTC
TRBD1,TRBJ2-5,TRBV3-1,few,CASSQGQGKETQYF,TGTGCCAGCAGCCAGGGACAGGGGAAGGAGACCCAGTACTTC
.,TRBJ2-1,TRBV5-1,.,CASSYLQGLGEQFF,TGCGCCAGCTCCTATTTACAGGGTCTCGGTGAGCAGTTCTTC
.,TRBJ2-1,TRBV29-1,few,CSVGLSSYNEQFF,TGCAGCGTAGGACTGAGCTCCTACAATGAGCAGTTCTTC
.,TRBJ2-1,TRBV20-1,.,CSATSYNEQFF,TGCAGTGCCACTTCTTACAACGAGCAGTTCTTC
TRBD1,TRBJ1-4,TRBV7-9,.,CASTRIAGQLEKLFF,TGTGCCAGCACCCGTATCGCGGGACAGCTTGAAAAACTGTTTTTT
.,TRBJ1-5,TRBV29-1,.,CSVAGINQPQHF,TGCAGCGTGGCCGGGATAAATCAGCCCCAGCATTTT